This T cell receptor beta chain was documented in a study of blood T cell repertoires in COVID-19. For the study at large: Specimens from acute and convalescent COVID-19 originated in the United States, Italy and Spain. From T cells, B-cell-depleted T cells, or PBMCs came the material, which was cDNA or gDNA.

Per the original methods: Counts of nucleated cells, estimated from reference gene primer amplification, were obtained. Generated by immunoSEQ multiplex PCR, the TCRdb table keeps only in-frame clones and is missing some. The V and J calls and clone size come from that table; D and trimming were worked out from the DNA. The data hold around 100,000 clones, with over 75% observed a single time. V lost 5 bases and J lost 9; bases outside the gene matches: 11. The CDR3 has 17 amino acids. The germline gives CDR1 LGHNA, CDR2 YSLEER. This clone was seen only once. The V gene is TRBV4-3, the J gene TRBJ2-1; 15 bases are a match to TRBD2. This receptor was identified in a human donor in a cohort sampled during active COVID-19. Sequencing input: peripheral blood. CDR3 in DNA: TGCGCCAGCAGCTTAGGACTAGCGGGAGGGCCAGGTGGTGAGCAGTTCTTC. It specifies CASSLGLAGGPGGEQFF.